This TCR beta chain originates from a study of metastatic and nonmetastatic thyroid tumors. With respect to this clone: Its antigen is currently unknown.

Patients underwent thyroid surgery, and none had received any treatment before it. The study's findings and limits: When malignant thyroid tumors were compared with benign nodules, TCR beta diversity was reportedly significantly higher in the malignant tumors. This held in both blood and tumor samples.

Original processing notes: A classifier of distant metastasis in papillary thyroid cancer was built from CDR3 differences (across clinicopathological groups). From the PCR reads, TCRdb re-called clones with MiXCR. The V and J calls and clone size are TCRdb's, not the authors'. Of about 31,000 clones in the sample, around 20% are singletons; the top ten hold 22%. Sequencing was performed on blood. This receptor was taken from a female donor with papillary thyroid cancer or a benign thyroid nodule (not recorded which). Some clones in this sample may be carry-over from other donors' samples.

The CDR3 DNA sequence: TGTGCCAGCAGTTCTCCCGGGGGAGGGATTTTGGATGAGCAGTTCTTC. As protein: CASSSPGGGILDEQFF. V and J are TRBV27 and TRBJ2-1; 7 bases line up with TRBD2. The germline V gene encodes CDR1 MNHEY and CDR2 SMNVEV (reference sequence). The ends lost 4 bases at V and 8 bases at J; junction bases unmatched: 14. The CDR3 runs to 16 residues.